This TCR beta chain was captured in a study of low-dose radiotherapy and immunotherapy resistance in tumors. Overall study context: With 1 Gy per fraction every two weeks, Cohort 2 accumulated 13 Gy across 26 weeks. Patients received 300 mg of oral aspirin each day across four cycles, commencing on cycle 1 day 1.

Primers used for first-strand cDNA, a TRAV- and TRBV-specific set, covered both alpha and beta chains. A roughly 20-cycle PCR with a constant-region primer and V-primer adapter amplified TCRs. Each CDR3 protein gets one entry after TCRdb re-called the reads with MiXCR. The sample holds about 91,000 distinct CDR3 sequences, about 20% seen once. This clonotype was detected many times. Time point reported: after trial treatment. The treatment here: LDRT plus nivolumab, ipilimumab, low-dose cyclophosphamide and aspirin (RACIN trial). Treatment combined nivolumab, ipilimumab, aspirin, low-dose cyclophosphamide and low-dose radiotherapy in a dose-escalation trial. Patients eligible had advanced solid tumors without tumor-infiltrating lymphocytes. The ends lost 0 bases at V and 11 bases at J; junction bases unmatched: 4. CDR1 and CDR2 (germline): SGDLS, YYNGEE. This CDR3 comprises 13 residues.

This material consisted of PBMCs, taken after low-dose radiotherapy plus immunotherapy. The origin of this receptor is a female donor with ovarian cancer. This sequence joins TRBV9 and TRBJ1-1, with 10 nucleotides matching TRBD1. The CDR3: CASSVAGTGDAFF. The CDR3, as DNA: TGTGCCAGCAGCGTAGCCGGGACAGGGGACGCTTTCTTT. Using reference TRBV9 and TRBJ1-1 for the parts outside the CDR3, the full variable domain is DSGVTQTPKHLITATGQRVTLRCSPRSGDLSVYWYQQSLDQGLQFLIQYYNGEERAKGNILERFSAQQFPDLHSELNLSSLELGDSALYFCASSVAGTGDAFFGQGTRLTVV.